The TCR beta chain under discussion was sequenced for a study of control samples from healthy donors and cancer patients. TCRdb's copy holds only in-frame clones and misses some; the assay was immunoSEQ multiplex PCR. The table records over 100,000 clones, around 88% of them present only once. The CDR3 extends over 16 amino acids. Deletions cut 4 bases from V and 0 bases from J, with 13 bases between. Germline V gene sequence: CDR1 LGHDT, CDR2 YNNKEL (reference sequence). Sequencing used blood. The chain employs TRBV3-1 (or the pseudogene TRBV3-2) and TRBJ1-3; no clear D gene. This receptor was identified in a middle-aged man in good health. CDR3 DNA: TGTGCCAGCAGCCGCACCAGTGACCTCTCTGGAAACACCATATATTTT. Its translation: CASSRTSDLSGNTIYF.